A single sample gave rise to the 24 T cell receptor beta chains below, sequenced in a study of blood T cell repertoires in COVID-19. Using immunoSEQ multiplex PCR, the repertoire was profiled, and TCRdb retains in-frame clones only, with some absent. Found here are over 250,000 clones, 80% to 90% of them singletons; the top ten hold approximately 11%. Specimen: peripheral blood. The source is a woman between 70 and 85 years old with acute or convalescent COVID-19.

The chain carries TRBV5-1 and TRBJ2-7, with 11 bases matching TRBD1. CDR3 length: 15 amino acids. Germline V gives CDR1 SGHRS, CDR2 YFSETQ. With V trimmed by 4 bases and J by 4 bases, 7 bases remained unmatched. CDR3 in amino acids: CASSVTGTGGYEQYF. In DNA, the CDR3 is TGCGCCAGCAGCGTCACCGGGACAGGGGGTTACGAGCAGTACTTC.

A word on this clone: This sample also contains other DNA sequences that code for the same CDR3. The chain has TRBV3-1 (or the pseudogene TRBV3-2) and TRBJ2-5; a weak D match, TRBD2 (5 bases). The V gene's germline CDR1 is LGHDT and CDR2 YNNKEL (reference sequence). The CDR3 is 13 residues long. The V and J ends lost 4 bases and 3 bases respectively, with 9 bases between them. CDR3 amino acids: CASSRGGEETQYF. The CDR3 coding sequence is TGTGCCAGCAGCCGAGGAGGTGAAGAGACCCAGTACTTC.

As DNA, the CDR3 is TGTGCCAGCAGCAAAGGGTTGGGAGGGCAGTTCTTC. Translating it yields CASSKGLGGQFF. The chain combines TRBV21-1 with TRBJ2-1; TRBD2 reflects the table's D call only, with no check against the DNA. TRBV21-1 is designated a pseudogene. CDR3 size: 12 residues.

This clone has only one observation. The chain uses TRBV29-1 and TRBJ2-3; 7 bases match TRBD2. This CDR3 is 14 amino acids long. Germline values: CDR1 SQVTM, CDR2 ANQGSEA. V was pared by 4 bases and J by 1 base, with 5 bases of the junction left unmatched. In DNA form, the CDR3 reads TGCAGCGTTGGGGAAAGCGGGGGCACAGATACGCAGTATTTT. Translating gives CSVGESGGTDTQYF.

The chain combines TRBV13 with TRBJ1-1, with D unresolved. Germline V lookup: CDR1 PRHDT, CDR2 FYEKMQ (reference sequence). V was clipped by 5 bases and J by 3 bases, with 7 bases between them. This CDR3 comprises 12 residues. DNA of the CDR3: TGTGCCAGCAGCCGGTCGTACACTGAAGCTTTCTTT. This codes for CASSRSYTEAFF.

The chain uses TRBV5-1 and TRBJ2-7; 12 nucleotides align to TRBD2. The CDR3 spans 15 residues. The V and J ends lost 4 bases and 6 bases, in that order; junction bases with no gene match: 8. Germline loops: CDR1 SGHRS, CDR2 YFSETQ. CDR3 bases: TGCGCCAGCAGCCCTTCGACTAGCGGGGGCTCCGAGCAGTACTTC. Translation: CASSPSTSGGSEQYF.

This CDR3 reads CASSSTGNEQFF. The CDR3 DNA reads TGTGCCAGCAGTAGTACAGGCAATGAGCAGTTCTTC. The chain has TRBV6-5 and TRBJ2-1, with a possible D match to TRBD1 (5 bases). The CDR3 has 12 amino acids. Germline CDR1 reads MNHEY; CDR2 reads SVGAGI. V was shortened by 5 bases and J by 6 bases, with 8 bases between the two germline ends.

The CDR3 DNA reads as TGTGCCACCCGGGGGGCTAGCAGGAATGAGCAGTTCTTC. Translated, it gives CATRGASRNEQFF. V gene TRBV19 combines with J gene TRBJ2-1; D is possibly TRBD2 (7 bases). The CDR3 consists of 13 residues. V gave up 10 bases and J gave up 7 bases, with 17 bases separating them. CDR1 and CDR2 from the germline V gene are LNHDA and SQIVND (reference sequence).

The V and J genes are TRBV30 and TRBJ1-4; D is unclear. The CDR3 length is 14 residues. Trimming pared 1 base from V and 6 bases from J, leaving 12 bases between. Germline assignment: CDR1 GTSNPN and CDR2 SVGIG (reference sequence). The CDR3 here is CAWSGGSDDEKLFF. As DNA, the CDR3 is TGTGCCTGGAGTGGCGGGAGTGATGATGAAAAACTGTTTTTT. The whole variable domain, filled in from reference TRBV30 and TRBJ1-4, reads SQTIHQWPATLVQPVGSPLSLECTVEGTSNPNLYWYRQAAGRGLQLLFYSVGIGQISSEVPQNLSASRPQDRQFILSSKKLLLSDSGFYLCAWSGGSDDEKLFFGSGTQLSVL.

Only a few counts were recorded for this clone. The V gene is TRBV30, the J gene TRBJ1-6; D not certain. In germline, CDR1 is GTSNPN, CDR2 SVGIG (reference sequence). The CDR3 loop spans 13 amino acids. Trimming left V 2 bases short and J 9 bases short, with 11 bases between. The CDR3: CAWSQQQSSPLHF. The CDR3 nucleotides are TGTGCCTGGAGTCAACAGCAATCTTCACCCCTCCACTTT.

The chain is built from TRBV6-5 and TRBJ2-5; the D gene is possibly TRBD2 (6 bases). Trimming removed 2 bases from V and 5 bases from J, with 12 bases in between. Germline V CDR1 and CDR2: MNHEY, SVGAGI. The CDR3 runs to 14 residues. The CDR3 protein is CASSYRDSRETQYF. In DNA form, the CDR3 reads TGTGCCAGCAGTTACCGGGACTCACGGGAGACCCAGTACTTC.

V gene TRBV3-1 (or the pseudogene TRBV3-2) combines with J gene TRBJ2-3, with D unclear. The V end lost 5 bases, the J end lost 2 bases, and 14 bases lay between the germline ends. This CDR3 has 15 residues. The germline gives CDR1 LGHDT, CDR2 YNNKEL (reference sequence). CDR3 amino acids: CASSAAVVATDTQYF. Written as DNA, the CDR3 is TGTGCCAGCAGCGCCGCGGTGGTGGCCACAGATACGCAGTATTTT.

The gene calls are TRBV5-5 and TRBJ2-6; D is uncertain. The CDR3 loop spans 15 amino acids. The V and J ends lost 4 bases and 3 bases respectively, with 11 bases between them. Germline V lookup: CDR1 SGHKS, CDR2 YYEKEE (reference sequence). This CDR3 is CASSDHPLGANVLTF. The CDR3 DNA sequence: TGTGCCAGCAGCGATCACCCACTTGGGGCCAACGTCCTGACTTTC.

The V call is TRBV12-3 or TRBV12-4, the J call TRBJ2-7; 10 nucleotides match TRBD2. This CDR3 has 13 amino acids. The V and J ends lost 6 bases and 4 bases, in that order; junction bases with no gene match: 3. The CDR3 region is CASSQLAGYEQYF. DNA of the CDR3: TGTGCCAGCAGCCAACTAGCGGGGTACGAGCAGTACTTC.

This clone was seen once. The chain uses TRBV11-2 and TRBJ2-7, with 7 positions matching TRBD1. CDR1 is SGHAT and CDR2 is FQNNGV in the germline V gene. J gave up 5 bases and V 8 bases, and 9 bases lay outside the gene matches. The length of the CDR3 is 13 residues. The CDR3 DNA reads TGTGCCAGCCGTAAAATAGGGGGCCACGAGCAGTACTTC. It encodes CASRKIGGHEQYF.

This clone was recorded a few times. The chain employs TRBV18 and TRBJ1-1; TRBD1 matches 8 bases. The CDR3 contains 14 residues. The ends lost 5 bases at V and 0 bases at J; junction bases unmatched: 2. The germline gives CDR1 KGHSH, CDR2 LQKENI. CDR3 nucleotide sequence: TGTGCCAGCTCAGACAGGGGAATGAACACTGAAGCTTTCTTT. Amino acids: CASSDRGMNTEAFF.

This clone was detected only once. The genes are TRBV3-1 (or the pseudogene TRBV3-2) and TRBJ1-5; 8 positions match TRBD1. With 1 base clipped from V and 3 bases from J, the junction kept 8 bases outside the gene matches. The CDR3 is made up of 17 amino acids. Looked up from germline, CDR1 is LGHDT and CDR2 is YNNKEL (reference sequence). The chain's CDR3 is CASSQGFQGAINQPQHF. CDR3 DNA sequence: TGTGCCAGCAGCCAAGGATTTCAGGGGGCGATCAATCAGCCCCAGCATTTT.

V is TRBV5-8 and J is TRBJ1-1; 8 bases are a match to TRBD1. The J segment lost 2 bases and the V segment lost 2 bases, leaving 5 bases of the junction unmatched. Germline CDR1 and CDR2: SGHTS and YDEGEE. The CDR3 spans 15 residues. The CDR3 region is CASSLGQGFNTEAFF. CDR3 bases: TGTGCCAGCAGCTTAGGACAGGGATTTAACACTGAAGCTTTCTTT. The variable domain in full, with the rest retrieved from reference TRBV5-8 and TRBJ1-1, is EAGVTQSPTHLIKTRGQQATLRCSPISGHTSVYWYQQALGLGLQFLLWYDEGEERNRGNFPPRFSGRQFPNYSSELNVNALELEDSALYLCASSLGQGFNTEAFFGQGTRLTVV.

The chain recombines TRBV5-3 with TRBJ1-2; D ambiguous. TRBV5-3 is given ORF status, its function remaining uncertain. The CDR3 consists of 12 residues. Trimming cost V 2 bases and J 5 bases, with 7 bases left between them. CDR3 in DNA: TGTGCCAGAAGCTTCGACGGGTATGGCTACACCTTC. Translated: CARSFDGYGYTF.

The chain combines TRBV5-1 with TRBJ2-5; TRBD2 matches 7 bases. The CDR3 is 14 amino acids. The V and J ends lost 2 bases and 5 bases, in that order; junction bases with no gene match: 6. Germline V gene sequence: CDR1 SGHRS, CDR2 YFSETQ. CDR3 DNA sequence: TGCGCCAGCAGCTTACGACTAGCAGGGGAGACCCAGTACTTC. It codes for CASSLRLAGETQYF.

The chain employs TRBV18 and TRBJ1-1, with D unclear. Trimming shortened V by 2 bases and J by 4 bases, and 11 bases separated the two germline ends. Looked up from germline, CDR1 is KGHSH and CDR2 is LQKENI. There are 14 residues in the CDR3. The chain's CDR3 is CASSPVSRGTEAFF. The CDR3 DNA is TGTGCCAGCTCACCAGTTTCCCGGGGCACTGAAGCTTTCTTT.

V is TRBV5-4 and J is TRBJ1-1; TRBD1 matches 9 bases. The junction had 11 bases not matched to a gene; V was cut back by 4 bases and J by 4 bases. The CDR3 contains 16 residues. The germline V gene encodes CDR1 SGHNT and CDR2 YYREEE (reference sequence). CDR3 sequence reads: CASSIYRQGGSTEAFF. CDR3 coding DNA: TGTGCCAGCAGCATATACCGACAGGGGGGGAGCACTGAAGCTTTCTTT.

The V and J genes are TRBV9 and TRBJ2-1, with 7 positions matching TRBD2. The CDR3 consists of 15 residues. V dropped 4 bases and J dropped 0; count of bases not matched to a gene: 4. Germline loops: CDR1 SGDLS, CDR2 YYNGEE. The CDR3, as DNA: TGTGCCAGCAGCATGAGCGGGGCCTCCTACAATGAGCAGTTCTTC. It is translated as CASSMSGASYNEQFF.

The V call is TRBV14, the J call TRBJ2-5, with a weak D call TRBD2 (5 bases). V lost 2 bases, J lost 7 bases, and 14 bases lay in between. From germline, CDR1 is SGHDN and CDR2 FVKESK. This CDR3 is built from 14 residues. The CDR3 nucleotides are TGTGCCAGCAGCCAATCCTCCGCTGGAGGGACCCAGTACTTC. As protein: CASSQSSAGGTQYF.